The 13 T cell receptor beta chains below all came from one sample that was sequenced in a study of T cell repertoires in cytomegalovirus infection. TCRdb recomputed calls from the reads with MiXCR, one row per CDR3 protein. The sample carries some 590,000 distinct CDR3 sequences, 40% recorded once. Antigens of these TCRs are unknown. Source: cultured PBMCs, taken from culture after CMV antigen stimulation. The receptor source for this set is a human donor in good health (CMV status not recorded). Some clones in this sample may be carry-over from other donors' samples.

The sample holds a few counts of this clonotype. The V and J genes are TRBV28 and TRBJ2-1; TRBD1 matches 8 bases. The trim removed 7 bases at V and 8 bases at J, leaving 16 bases unmatched. The CDR3 runs 16 residues. CDR1 and CDR2 (germline): MDHEN, SYDVKM. The CDR3 DNA sequence: TGTGCCAGCACCTGGGGAGGACAGGGATCTCGCGATGAGCAGTTCTTC. Amino acid sequence: CASTWGGQGSRDEQFF.

This clonotype was seen only a few times. The rearrangement uses TRBV20-1 and TRBJ2-5, with TRBD2 as a possible D gene (6 bases). Trimming left V 3 bases short and J 5 bases short, with 13 bases between. The germline V gene encodes CDR1 DFQATT and CDR2 SNEGSKA (reference sequence). The CDR3 runs to 13 residues. The CDR3, as DNA: TGCAGTGCTAGTTTTACGGGGGTGGAGACCCAGTACTTC. It specifies CSASFTGVETQYF.

The chain couples TRBV10-3 to TRBJ1-1; a weak D match, TRBD1 (5 bases). The CDR3 extends over 13 amino acids. Germline V gene sequence: CDR1 ENHRY, CDR2 SYGVKD. Trimming shortened V by 11 bases and J by 1 base, and 14 bases separated the two germline ends. CDR3 DNA: TGTGCCGCAAGACAGTGGGGGAACACTGAAGCTTTCTTT. Protein product: CAARQWGNTEAFF.

The table lists this clonotype with a few counts. V usage is TRBV20-1 and J usage is TRBJ1-1; no clear D. This CDR3 comprises 14 residues. Trimming took off 3 bases at V and 1 base at J, with 12 bases between the two ends. Per the germline V gene, CDR1 is DFQATT and CDR2 is SNEGSKA (reference sequence). CDR3 sequence reads: CSARTGFRNTEAFF. For the CDR3, the DNA is TGCAGTGCTAGGACGGGTTTTCGGAACACTGAAGCTTTCTTT.

The chain employs TRBV5-5 and TRBJ1-4; the D is unclear. Between the trimmed V and J ends, which lost 4 bases and 2 bases, there was a span of 9 bases. The CDR3 has 14 amino acids. Germline CDR1 reads SGHKS; CDR2 reads YYEKEE (reference sequence). The DNA of the CDR3 is TGTGCCAGCAGCCCCGCGAGGACTAATGAAAAACTGTTTTTT. Translated, it gives CASSPARTNEKLFF.

The genes are TRBV19 and TRBJ2-1; D is unclear. This CDR3 has 12 amino acids. Deletions cut 3 bases from V and 7 bases from J, with 7 bases between. The V gene's germline CDR1 is LNHDA and CDR2 SQIVND (reference sequence). The CDR3 coding sequence is TGTGCCAGTAGTATCTGGCTAAATGAGCAGTTCTTC. Translated: CASSIWLNEQFF.

The genes are TRBV11-2 and TRBJ1-1; maybe TRBD1 (5 bases). Germline V gene sequence: CDR1 SGHAT, CDR2 FQNNGV. This CDR3 has 14 amino acids. V shed 5 bases and J shed 2 bases, with 12 bases lying between them. The CDR3 DNA sequence: TGTGCCAGCAGCCAAACCCGGGGCAACACTGAAGCTTTCTTT. Amino acid sequence: CASSQTRGNTEAFF.

This clonotype showed up just a few times. V and J are TRBV20-1 and TRBJ2-3; possibly TRBD1 or TRBD2 for D (5 bases each). From germline, CDR1 is DFQATT and CDR2 SNEGSKA (reference sequence). V was shortened by 6 bases and J by 0 bases, with 16 bases between the two germline ends. The CDR3 sequence is 15 residues long. DNA for the CDR3: TGCAGTGCACAGAGGGGCCAGGCTAGCACAGATACGCAGTATTTT. This translates into CSAQRGQASTDTQYF.

This chain uses TRBV28 with TRBJ1-3; no clear D gene. Germline CDR1 reads MDHEN; CDR2 reads SYDVKM. The CDR3 sequence is 15 residues long. V was clipped by 4 bases and J by 2 bases, with 12 bases between them. The CDR3 protein is CASSSLRYTGNTIYF. DNA of the CDR3: TGTGCCAGCAGTTCCCTGAGGTACACTGGAAACACCATATATTTT. The full variable domain, rest sourced from reference TRBV28 and TRBJ1-3, is DVKVTQSSRYLVKRTGEKVFLECVQDMDHENMFWYRQDPGLGLRLIYFSYDVKMKEKGDIPEGYSVSREKKERFSLILESASTNQTSMYLCASSSLRYTGNTIYFGEGSWLTVV.

This chain links TRBV6-1 with TRBJ2-3; D unresolved. This CDR3 region has 16 residues. Trimming took 2 bases from V and 2 from J, leaving 14 bases between them. The V gene's germline CDR1 is MNHNS and CDR2 SASEGT. CDR3 coding DNA: TGTGCCAGCAGTGAAATCGTGGGTGGATACACAGATACGCAGTATTTT. Its protein product is CASSEIVGGYTDTQYF.

The chain links TRBV5-5 to TRBJ2-2; tentatively, D is TRBD1 (6 bases). With 2 bases removed from V and 1 base from J, the gap between germline ends came to 12 bases. CDR1 is SGHKS and CDR2 is YYEKEE in the germline V gene (reference sequence). This CDR3 comprises 16 residues. CDR3 nucleotide sequence: TGTGCCAGCAGCTTTTCTGGACAGTTGAACACCGGGGAGCTGTTTTTT. Its protein product is CASSFSGQLNTGELFF. The full variable domain, with the rest looked up from reference TRBV5-5 and TRBJ2-2, is DAGVTQSPTHLIKTRGQQVTLRCSPISGHKSVSWYQQVLGQGPQFIFQYYEKEERGRGNFPDRFSARQFPNYSSELNVNALLLGDSALYLCASSFSGQLNTGELFFGEGSRLTVL.

This clonotype occurred a few times. The chain couples TRBV6-6 to TRBJ2-5, with 9 positions matching TRBD2. Germline assignment: CDR1 MNHNY and CDR2 SVGAGI (reference sequence). The CDR3 totals 13 residues. The V and J ends lost 7 bases and 5 bases, in that order; junction bases with no gene match: 5. The CDR3 DNA reads TGTGCCAGCACGGGGCGGGGGGGTGAGACCCAGTACTTC. This gives the protein CASTGRGGETQYF.

This clonotype was seen more than once but under ten times. The chain joins TRBV7-6 to TRBJ1-6; 7 bases match TRBD1. CDR1 and CDR2 from the germline V gene are SGHVS and FNYEAQ. The CDR3 length is 15 residues. J gave up 1 base and V 5 bases, and 2 bases lay outside the gene matches. Here the CDR3 reads CASSPRGSYNSPLHF. The CDR3 nucleotides read TGTGCCAGCAGCCCCAGGGGGTCCTATAATTCACCCCTCCACTTT.